Sequencing of this T cell receptor (beta chain) was carried out in a study of blood T cells in healthy people across ages. Study-wide results and limits: Donor CMV status, an unknown factor, possibly confounded changes in expanded clonotypes. Naive CD4+ cells and diversity were both higher in long-lived donors than in aged donors.

In the case of this clonotype: Its antigen remains unidentified. One junction end does not reproduce the germline sequence, and a read error may be involved.

The use of a sample-barcoded 5' primer and a J-beta primer mix characterized a second PCR of 7 to 11 cycles. Via MiXCR, TCRdb re-called the 5' RACE reads, giving one row per CDR3 protein. The table includes 700,000 to 900,000 distinct CDR3 sequences, roughly 24% detected once. Looked up from germline, CDR1 is DFQATT and CDR2 is SNEGSKA (reference sequence). This CDR3 has 13 residues. Separately, the same data were catalogued under a study of T cells of mothers and their children. That source adds: Slightly, though not significantly, more overlap was seen in related than in unrelated mother-child pairs.

The sequencing input was blood. The clonotype was recovered from a boy aged 5 to 17 in good health. The rearrangement uses TRBV20-1 and TRBJ2-1; D could derive from TRBD1 or TRBD2 (5 bases each). This chain's CDR3 is CSANGANANEQFF. In DNA, the CDR3 is TGCAGCGCTAACGGGGCAAACGCCAATGAGCAGTTCTTC.